Given below is one TCR beta chain in context. The method was immunoSEQ multiplex PCR; TCRdb's version includes in-frame clones alone and lacks a portion of them. The sample has about 310,000 clones; over 75% are singletons. V lost 5 bases to trimming and J lost 7 bases; unmatched junction nucleotides: 8. The CDR3 is 16 residues long. Germline loops: CDR1 PRHDT, CDR2 FYEKMQ (reference sequence). These data originate in a study of blood T cell repertoires in COVID-19. The chain recombines TRBV13 with TRBJ1-4, with 12 bases aligning to TRBD1. Source material: PBMCs or T cells enriched from blood (not recorded which). This TCR came from a young man who had recovered from COVID-19. CDR3 in amino acids: CASSITGQGAAEKLFF. The CDR3 DNA reads as TGTGCCAGCAGCATAACGGGACAGGGGGCGGCTGAAAAACTGTTTTTT.